Below, 5 T cell receptor beta chains from the same sample are listed, as sequenced in a study of shared clonotypes between healthy human individuals. Naivety among CD8 cells was defined by CD45RO negativity and positive CCR7 selection, thereby excluding terminally differentiated effector memory CD45RA+ cells. Sequencing was performed with immunoSEQ multiplex PCR; in TCRdb, only in-frame clones are kept and a portion is missing. The sample records around 1.9 million clones, approximately 94% being singletons. The sample consisted of naive CD8+ T cells from PBMCs. The receptors originated from a man aged 18 to 35 in good health. Some clones in this sample may be carry-over from other donors' samples.

V gene TRBV6-6 combines with J gene TRBJ2-2; TRBD2 might be the D (5 bases). V was clipped by 5 bases and J by 4 bases, with 17 bases between them. This CDR3 spans 16 amino acids. Germline V gives CDR1 MNHNY, CDR2 SVGAGI (reference sequence). Written as DNA, the CDR3 is TGTGCCAGCAGTCTCCTTAGAGCGGACCCCACCGGGGAGCTGTTTTTT. Amino acids: CASSLLRADPTGELFF.

The chain couples TRBV2 to TRBJ1-5; 7 nucleotides align to TRBD1. Germline CDR1 and CDR2: SNHLY and FYNNEI. The CDR3 contains 18 residues. J lost 1 base, V lost 1 base, and 10 bases had no gene match. CDR3 residues: CASSEVGRGPESNQPQHF. The CDR3 DNA reads TGTGCCAGCAGTGAAGTCGGGAGGGGGCCGGAGAGCAATCAGCCCCAGCATTTT.

Note on this clone: Distinct nucleotide sequences in the sample also encode this CDR3. The rearrangement joins TRBV27 to TRBJ2-7; D is perhaps TRBD2 (5 bases). Trimming stripped 2 bases from V and 0 bases from J, with 8 bases between. This CDR3 is built from 14 residues. Germline CDR1 reads MNHEY; CDR2 reads SMNVEV (reference sequence). The CDR3 region is CASSLSGPSYEQYF. In DNA, the CDR3 is TGTGCCAGCAGTTTAAGCGGACCCTCCTACGAGCAGTACTTC.

The chain combines TRBV5-8 with TRBJ1-3; D not resolved. With 4 bases removed from V and 0 bases from J, the gap between germline ends came to 8 bases. The CDR3 is 14 amino acids. Germline CDR1 and CDR2: SGHTS and YDEGEE. The CDR3, as DNA: TGTGCCAGCAGCCTCATCTACTCTGGAAACACCATATATTTT. Translated, it gives CASSLIYSGNTIYF.

Points on this clone: The sample contains more than one DNA sequence encoding this CDR3. The chain recombines TRBV27 with TRBJ1-5, with D maybe TRBD1 (5 bases). Germline loops: CDR1 MNHEY, CDR2 SMNVEV (reference sequence). The CDR3 consists of 13 residues. The V end lost 4 bases, the J end lost 2 bases, and 6 bases lay between the germline ends. CDR3 DNA: TGTGCCAGCAGTTGGGGGGGCAATCAGCCCCAGCATTTT. Its translation: CASSWGGNQPQHF.